Listed below are T cell receptor beta chains from one sample, sequenced in a study of response to subunit inactivated influenza vaccine. TCRdb used MiXCR to reprocess the RT-PCR reads, holding one entry per CDR3 protein. Here the sample spans more than 200,000 distinct CDR3 sequences, over 9% being singletons. This specimen consisted of non-naive T cells sorted from PBMCs, obtained around 15 days before vaccination. These receptors were collected from a man aged 50-60 years who received an inactivated influenza vaccine. Both conserved end residues are part of each CDR3. The D gene is left open where the match is weak. The size entry is marked missing in some rows and otherwise reads once, few, many or a size class.

D	V	size	J	DNA	CDR3
.	TRBV5-6	many	TRBJ1-5	TGTGCCAGCAGCTTGGCCAGTAAGAATCAGCCCCAGCATTTT	CASSLASKNQPQHF
TRBD2	TRBV9	.	TRBJ2-3	TGTGCCAGCAGCCTCCCCGGACTAGGTGCAGCAGATACGCAGTATTTT	CASSLPGLGAADTQYF
.	TRBV7-2	.	TRBJ1-4	TGTGCCAGCAGCTTACAACCGAGGGGAAAACTGTTTTTT	CASSLQPRGKLFF
TRBD2	TRBV10-3	many	TRBJ2-5	TGTGCCATCAGCGCTAGCGGCCAAGAGACCCAGTACTTC	CAISASGQETQYF
.	TRBV6-6	few	TRBJ2-5	TGTGCCGTCTCGAGGGGGGGTTCGGAGACCCAGTACTTC	CAVSRGGSETQYF
.	TRBV20-1	few	TRBJ2-2	TGCAGTGCTAACCCCTCAGGAACATTAGGGGAGCTGTTTTTT	CSANPSGTLGELFF
.	TRBV30	many	TRBJ1-2	TGTGCCTGGAGTGGGGTTACGGACCTTAACTATGGCTACACCTTC	CAWSGVTDLNYGYTF
.	TRBV7-8	.	TRBJ2-7	TGTGCCAGCAGCTTAAGGTTTGTCCCAGGAGCCTCCTCCTACGAGCAGTACTTC	CASSLRFVPGASSYEQYF
.	TRBV28	.	TRBJ2-1	TGTGCCAGCAGTTTATGGGAATTTAGAGCGTCCGATGAGCAGTTCTTC	CASSLWEFRASDEQFF
.	TRBV4-2	.	TRBJ2-6	TGTGCCAGCAGCCAAGATGCAGGGTCTGGGGCCAACGTCCTGACTTTC	CASSQDAGSGANVLTF
TRBD1	TRBV5-6	few	TRBJ1-6	TGTGCCAGCAGCCGCCGGGACAGGGGAGATTCACCCCTCCACTTT	CASSRRDRGDSPLHF
.	TRBV6-5	many	TRBJ2-7	TGTGCCAGCAGTTATAGACGCGAGCAGTACTTC	CASSYRREQYF
TRBD2	TRBV14	.	TRBJ2-3	TGTGCCAGCAGCCCATGGCGGGAGGGTACGCAGTATTTT	CASSPWREGTQYF
.	TRBV18	few	TRBJ1-5	TGTGCCAGCTCACCACCGGGTGGGATGAACAATCAGCCCCAGCATTTT	CASSPPGGMNNQPQHF
.	TRBV20-1	.	TRBJ1-5	TGCAGTGCTAGAGGACAGCTCGATCAGCCCCAGCATTTT	CSARGQLDQPQHF
.	TRBV29-1	.	TRBJ1-1	TGCAGCGTTGAAGTACAACTTGGGAACACTGAAGCTTTCTTT	CSVEVQLGNTEAFF
TRBD2	TRBV30	few	TRBJ2-2	TGTGCCTGGAGTGTACGCGGGAGGGTCACCGGGGAGCTGTTTTTT	CAWSVRGRVTGELFF
TRBD2	TRBV3-1	few	TRBJ2-2	TGTGCCAGCAGAGGACTAGCGGGACCCGCGGGCACCGGGGAGCTGTTTTTT	CASRGLAGPAGTGELFF
.	TRBV5-6	.	TRBJ2-3	TGTGCCAGCAGCCTTCCGGGAGTTCAGGCGCAGTATTTT	CASSLPGVQAQYF
.	TRBV20-1	few	TRBJ2-3	TGCAGTGCTTCGGAAGTCAAGGATACGCAGTATTTT	CSASEVKDTQYF
TRBD1	TRBV20-1	few	TRBJ2-7	TGCAGTGCGGACCAGACAGGGGGCGAGGACGAGCAGTACTTC	CSADQTGGEDEQYF
.	TRBV12-3/TRBV12-4	few	TRBJ2-2	TGTGCCAGCAGTGCCCAGGCCCACGGGGAGCTGTTTTTT	CASSAQAHGELFF
.	TRBV12-3/TRBV12-4	many	TRBJ1-5	TGTGCCAGCAGACAAGGAAGCAATCAGCCCCAGCATTTT	CASRQGSNQPQHF
.	TRBV5-1	many	TRBJ2-2	TGCGCCAGCAGCTTGGGGGACACGAACACCGGGGAGCTGTTTTTT	CASSLGDTNTGELFF
TRBD2	TRBV18	few	TRBJ2-1	TGTGCCAGCTCACCACCGATTTCCGAGCGGGAGGAAGGGGAGCAGTTCTTC	CASSPPISEREEGEQFF
.	TRBV7-6	.	TRBJ2-1	TGTGCCAGCAGCCGACACCTCACTACCGGCCCAGGCGATGAGCAGTTCTTC	CASSRHLTTGPGDEQFF
.	TRBV5-4	.	TRBJ2-5	TGTGCCAGCAGCATGACAGTTGCGACGAAAGAGACCCAGTACTTC	CASSMTVATKETQYF
.	TRBV27	.	TRBJ2-3	TGTGCCAGCAGCTCTAATCCGAGCTGGGGTGTCACAGATACGCAGTATTTT	CASSSNPSWGVTDTQYF
.	TRBV20-1	few	TRBJ2-7	TGCAGTGCGTCATTGACAGGTTACGAGCAGTACTTC	CSASLTGYEQYF
.	TRBV9	few	TRBJ2-3	TGTGCCAGCAGCGCAGGACTCCCCGATACGCAGTATTTT	CASSAGLPDTQYF
.	TRBV5-1	many	TRBJ1-1	TGCGCCAGCAGCTTGGGTGGGGCATGGACTGAAGCTTTCTTT	CASSLGGAWTEAFF
TRBD1	TRBV7-2	.	TRBJ1-1	TGTGCCAGCAGCGCCCAACAGGGGGCGAATATTGAAGCTTTCTTT	CASSAQQGANIEAFF
TRBD1	TRBV12-3/TRBV12-4	few	TRBJ1-4	TGTGCCAGCAGCCGCGGACAGGGGGCTGAAAAACTGTTTTTT	CASSRGQGAEKLFF
.	TRBV28	.	TRBJ2-3	TGTGCCAGCAGTGGACAGTTGAGCACAGATACGCAGTATTTT	CASSGQLSTDTQYF
.	TRBV29-1	.	TRBJ2-4	TGCAGCGTGTGGGTTGGTAGTGGTAACATTCAGTACTTC	CSVWVGSGNIQYF
TRBD1	TRBV7-8	many	TRBJ2-1	TGTGCCAGCAGCTTAGTAGGGGACAGCCTCTCCTACAATGAGCAGTTCTTC	CASSLVGDSLSYNEQFF
.	TRBV15	many	TRBJ2-7	TGTGCCACCAGCAGAGACAGGGGAATTAACGAGCAGTACTTC	CATSRDRGINEQYF
TRBD2	TRBV11-2	.	TRBJ2-1	TGTGCCAGCAGCTTTAGCGGGAGAGGTGAGCAGTTC	CASSFSGRGEQF
.	TRBV5-1	many	TRBJ2-4	TGCGCCAGCAGCTTGTCGACAGGCGAAAACATTCAGTACTTC	CASSLSTGENIQYF
TRBD1	TRBV18	.	TRBJ1-2	TGTGCCAGCTCAAGTACAGGGGATGGCTACACCTTC	CASSSTGDGYTF
.	TRBV12-3/TRBV12-4	.	TRBJ2-7	TGTGCCAGCAGCGGGACCGCGCAGTACTTC	CASSGTAQYF
.	TRBV4-3	.	TRBJ2-2	TGCGCCAGCAGCCTTCAGGGTGTTCGGACCGGGGAGCTGTTTTTT	CASSLQGVRTGELFF
TRBD2	TRBV7-2	.	TRBJ2-3	TGTGCCAGCAGCCAATGGGCGGGGGGTCTTAGCACAGATACGCAGTATTTT	CASSQWAGGLSTDTQYF
TRBD1	TRBV4-1	few	TRBJ2-1	TGCGCCAGCAGCCAAGATATGGGGACAGGGAAGTTCTTC	CASSQDMGTGKFF
.	TRBV20-1	few	TRBJ2-3	TGCAGTGCTAGAGATGGATGGGGGGGCACAGATACGCAGTATTTT	CSARDGWGGTDTQYF
.	TRBV5-5	few	TRBJ2-7	TGTGCCAGCAGCTTCGGCGGGGCCTACGAGCAGTACTTC	CASSFGGAYEQYF
TRBD2	TRBV27	many	TRBJ2-2	TGTGCCAGCAGTTCCCTCGGACTAGCGGGAGGCACGAACACCGGGGAGCTGTTTTTT	CASSSLGLAGGTNTGELFF
TRBD1	TRBV3-1	many	TRBJ2-1	TGTGCCAGCAGCCCGACAGGGGGCCATGAGCAGTTCTTC	CASSPTGGHEQFF
.	TRBV29-1	many	TRBJ1-1	TGCAGCGTTGCAGTGGGGGAAAACGCTGAAGCTTTCTTT	CSVAVGENAEAFF
.	TRBV6-1	many	TRBJ2-3	TGTGCCAGCAGTCCCTACGGGGCAAGCACAGATACGCAGTATTTT	CASSPYGASTDTQYF
TRBD2	TRBV5-5	few	TRBJ2-3	TGTGCCAGCAGTAACGGGACTAGCGGGAGTAGACGCACAGATACGCAGTATTTT	CASSNGTSGSRRTDTQYF
.	TRBV5-1	many	TRBJ2-1	TGCGCCAGCAGCTTGGAGACAGCTTACAATGAGCAGTTCTTC	CASSLETAYNEQFF
TRBD2	TRBV4-3	.	TRBJ2-1	TGCGCCAGCAGCCAAGATGGGGCGGGAGCGTTTGGCAATGAGCAGTTCTTC	CASSQDGAGAFGNEQFF
.	TRBV6-2/TRBV6-3	.	TRBJ2-7	TGTGCCAGCAGATCAACCGACCGGGACCCACGTTGGTTC	CASRSTDRDPRWF
TRBD2	TRBV6-2/TRBV6-3	few	TRBJ2-3	TGTGCCAGCAAAGAAGCGGGGGGGGTTAAGGATACGCAGTATTTT	CASKEAGGVKDTQYF
TRBD1	TRBV5-6	many	TRBJ2-1	TGTGCCAGCAGCATTGACAGGGGGAGTTCCTACAATGAGCAGTTCTTC	CASSIDRGSSYNEQFF
.	TRBV5-1	.	TRBJ2-1	TGCGCCAGCAGCTTCGACAGCTCCTACAATGAGCAGTTCTTC	CASSFDSSYNEQFF
TRBD2	TRBV20-1	few	TRBJ2-1	TGCAGTGCTAGTCCCGTACTAGCGGGAGAATTAGGGGAGCAGTTCTTC	CSASPVLAGELGEQFF